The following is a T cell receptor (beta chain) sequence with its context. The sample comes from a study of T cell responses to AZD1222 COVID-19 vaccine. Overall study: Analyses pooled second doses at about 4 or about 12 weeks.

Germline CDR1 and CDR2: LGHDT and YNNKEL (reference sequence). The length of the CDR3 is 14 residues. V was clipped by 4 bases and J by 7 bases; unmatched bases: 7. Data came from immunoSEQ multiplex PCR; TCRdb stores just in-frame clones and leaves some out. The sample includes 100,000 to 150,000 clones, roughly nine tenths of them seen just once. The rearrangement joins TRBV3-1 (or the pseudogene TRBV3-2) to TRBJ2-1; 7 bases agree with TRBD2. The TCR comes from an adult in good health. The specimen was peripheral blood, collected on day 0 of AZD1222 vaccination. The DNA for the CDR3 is TGTGCCAGCAGCCCCGAGCGGGAAAGGAATGAGCAGTTCTTC. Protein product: CASSPERERNEQFF.